This TCR beta chain was retrieved from a study of blood T cell repertoires in COVID-19. Study-wide context: Sources were T cells, B-cell-depleted T cells, or PBMCs; the material itself was cDNA or gDNA.

Germline loops: CDR1 ENHRY, CDR2 SYGVKD. The V gene lost 0 bases and the J gene lost 0 bases, with 12 bases spanning the gap. This CDR3 has 18 amino acids. In the study's own analysis: Reference gene primer amplification gave nucleated cell count estimates. Repertoires were generated with immunoSEQ multiplex PCR, while TCRdb's copy carries only in-frame clones and drops some. The DNA gave D and trimming, while V, J and clone size come from that table. The table has 200,000 to 250,000 clones, about four fifths seen once. The V call is TRBV10-3, the J call TRBJ1-6, with no clear D. Sequenced input: peripheral blood. This TCR was sampled from an elderly woman with COVID-19, enrolled during active disease. CDR3 sequence (DNA): TGTGCCATCAGTGAGTCGACCCCGGGTAGCTCCTATAATTCACCCCTCCACTTT. As protein: CAISESTPGSSYNSPLHF.